This T cell receptor beta chain stems from a study of T-cell memory formation after mild COVID-19. Via MiXCR, TCRdb re-called the 5' RACE reads, giving one row per CDR3 protein. The repertoire holds around 260,000 distinct CDR3 sequences, around 15% seen once, with more than 20% in the top ten. Sequencing input: PBMCs or a T cell subset sorted from them (not recorded which). This TCR derives from a man between 18 and 29 years old who had mild COVID-19 (a few samples of this study predate the infection). Cell type and time point are not known.

The DNA for the CDR3 is TGCAGTGCTAGAGGGACAGGGGATACGACTTACAATGAGCAGTTCTTC. This sequence encodes CSARGTGDTTYNEQFF. The rearrangement links TRBV20-1 to TRBJ2-1, with 9 bases matching TRBD1. The CDR3 is 16 amino acids. J lost 4 bases, V lost 1 base, and 8 bases had no gene match. The germline V gene encodes CDR1 DFQATT and CDR2 SNEGSKA (reference sequence).